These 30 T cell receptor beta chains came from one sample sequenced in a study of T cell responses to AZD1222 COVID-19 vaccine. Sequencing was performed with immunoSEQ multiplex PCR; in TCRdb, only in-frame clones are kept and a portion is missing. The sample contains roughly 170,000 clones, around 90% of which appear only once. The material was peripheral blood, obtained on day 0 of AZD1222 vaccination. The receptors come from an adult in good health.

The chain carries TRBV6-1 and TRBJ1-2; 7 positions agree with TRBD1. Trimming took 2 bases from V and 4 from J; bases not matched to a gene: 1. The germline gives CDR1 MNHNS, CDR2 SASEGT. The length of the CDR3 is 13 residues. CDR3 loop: CASSEPGGYGYTF. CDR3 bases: TGTGCCAGCAGTGAACCAGGGGGCTATGGCTACACCTTC.

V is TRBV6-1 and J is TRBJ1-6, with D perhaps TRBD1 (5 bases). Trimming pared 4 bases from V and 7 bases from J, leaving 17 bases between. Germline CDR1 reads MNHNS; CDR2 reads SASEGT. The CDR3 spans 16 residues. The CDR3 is CASSVQPGTDNSPLHF. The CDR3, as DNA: TGTGCCAGCAGTGTTCAACCCGGGACGGACAATTCACCCCTCCACTTT.

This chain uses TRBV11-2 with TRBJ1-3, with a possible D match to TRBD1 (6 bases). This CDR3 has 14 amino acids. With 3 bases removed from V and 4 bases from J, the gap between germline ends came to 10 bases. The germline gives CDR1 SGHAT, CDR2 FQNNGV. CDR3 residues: CASSFQGTGNTIYF. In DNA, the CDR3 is TGTGCCAGCAGCTTTCAGGGGACAGGAAACACCATATATTTT.

The chain's CDR3 is CASSIFGNYGYTF. CDR3 coding DNA: TGTGCCAGTAGTATATTTGGTAACTATGGCTACACCTTC. The genes are TRBV19 and TRBJ1-2; no definite D call. V was clipped by 2 bases and J by 1 base, with 5 bases between them. The CDR3 is made up of 13 amino acids. Germline V gene sequence: CDR1 LNHDA, CDR2 SQIVND (reference sequence).

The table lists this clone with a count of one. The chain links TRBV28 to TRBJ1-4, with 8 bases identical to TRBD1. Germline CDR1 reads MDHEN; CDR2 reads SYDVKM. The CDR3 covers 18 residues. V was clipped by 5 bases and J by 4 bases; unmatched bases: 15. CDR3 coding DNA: TGTGCCAGCAGTGGGGAGTCACAGGGGGATGCGGGTAATGAAAAACTGTTTTTT. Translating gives CASSGESQGDAGNEKLFF.

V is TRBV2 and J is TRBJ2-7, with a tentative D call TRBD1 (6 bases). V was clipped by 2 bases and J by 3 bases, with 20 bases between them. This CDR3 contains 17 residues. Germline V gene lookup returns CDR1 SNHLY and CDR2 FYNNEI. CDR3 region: CASSEPPTGLIYYEQYF. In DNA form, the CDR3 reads TGTGCCAGCAGTGAACCCCCAACAGGGTTGATCTACTACGAGCAGTACTTC.

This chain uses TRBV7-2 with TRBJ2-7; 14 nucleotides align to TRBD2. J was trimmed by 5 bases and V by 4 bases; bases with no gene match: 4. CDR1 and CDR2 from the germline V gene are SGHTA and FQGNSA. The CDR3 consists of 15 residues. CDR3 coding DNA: TGTGCCAGCAGCTCCCGGACTAGCGGGGGGCACGAGCAGTACTTC. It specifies CASSSRTSGGHEQYF.

The DNA for the CDR3 is TGTGCCAGTAGTATCAGACCGAGGGAGACCCAGTACTTC. This translates into CASSIRPRETQYF. The chain employs TRBV19 and TRBJ2-5; D gene unclear. There are 13 residues in the CDR3. Germline V lookup: CDR1 LNHDA, CDR2 SQIVND (reference sequence). V lost 3 bases to trimming and J lost 5 bases, with 10 bases between them. The full variable domain, completed using reference TRBV19 and TRBJ2-5, is DGGITQSPKYLFRKEGQNVTLSCEQNLNHDAMYWYRQDPGQGLRLIYYSQIVNDFQKGDIAEGYSVSREKKESFPLTVTSAQKNPTAFYLCASSIRPRETQYFGPGTRLLVL.

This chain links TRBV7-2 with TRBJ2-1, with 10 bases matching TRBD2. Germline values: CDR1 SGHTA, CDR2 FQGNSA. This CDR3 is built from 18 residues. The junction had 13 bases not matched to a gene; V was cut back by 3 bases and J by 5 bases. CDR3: CASSFNPGGLATHNEQFF. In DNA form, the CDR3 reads TGTGCCAGCAGCTTCAATCCTGGGGGACTAGCGACACACAATGAGCAGTTCTTC.

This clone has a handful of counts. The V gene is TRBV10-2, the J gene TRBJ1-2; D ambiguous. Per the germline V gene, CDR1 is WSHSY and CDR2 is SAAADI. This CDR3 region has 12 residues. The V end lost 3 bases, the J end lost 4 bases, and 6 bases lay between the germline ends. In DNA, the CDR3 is TGCGCCAGCAGTGACAGCTCCTATGGCTACACCTTC. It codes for CASSDSSYGYTF.

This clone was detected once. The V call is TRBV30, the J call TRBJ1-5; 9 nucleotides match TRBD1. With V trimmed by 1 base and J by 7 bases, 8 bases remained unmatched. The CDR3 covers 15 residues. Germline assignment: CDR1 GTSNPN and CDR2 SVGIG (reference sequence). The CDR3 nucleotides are TGTGCCTGGAGTGCATACAGGGGGCTCGGGCAGCCCCAGCATTTT. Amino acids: CAWSAYRGLGQPQHF. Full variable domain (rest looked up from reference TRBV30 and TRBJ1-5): SQTIHQWPATLVQPVGSPLSLECTVEGTSNPNLYWYRQAAGRGLQLLFYSVGIGQISSEVPQNLSASRPQDRQFILSSKKLLLSDSGFYLCAWSAYRGLGQPQHFGDGTRLSIL.

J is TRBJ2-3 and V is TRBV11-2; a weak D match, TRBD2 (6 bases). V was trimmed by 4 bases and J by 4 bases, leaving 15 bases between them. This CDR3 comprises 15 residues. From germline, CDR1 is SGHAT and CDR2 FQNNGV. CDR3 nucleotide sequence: TGTGCCAGCAGCTCCCTCTCTAGCGCCGCAGATACGCAGTATTTT. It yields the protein CASSSLSSAADTQYF.

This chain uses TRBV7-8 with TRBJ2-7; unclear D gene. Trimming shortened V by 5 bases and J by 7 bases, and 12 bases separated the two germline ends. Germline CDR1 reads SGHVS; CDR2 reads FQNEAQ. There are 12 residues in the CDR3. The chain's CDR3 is CASSENMREQYF. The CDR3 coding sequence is TGTGCCAGCAGCGAAAACATGAGGGAGCAGTACTTC.

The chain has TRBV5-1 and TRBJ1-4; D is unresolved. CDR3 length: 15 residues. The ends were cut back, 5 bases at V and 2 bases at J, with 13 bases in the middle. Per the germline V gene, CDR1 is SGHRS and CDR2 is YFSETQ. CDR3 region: CASRGRVSTNEKLFF. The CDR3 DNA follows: TGCGCCAGCAGGGGGAGGGTATCGACTAATGAAAAACTGTTTTTT.

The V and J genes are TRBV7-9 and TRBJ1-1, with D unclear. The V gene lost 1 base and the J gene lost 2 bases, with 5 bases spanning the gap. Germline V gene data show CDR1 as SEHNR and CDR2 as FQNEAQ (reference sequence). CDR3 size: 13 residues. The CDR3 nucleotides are TGTGCCAGCAGCTTAGACTCAAACACTGAAGCTTTCTTT. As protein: CASSLDSNTEAFF.

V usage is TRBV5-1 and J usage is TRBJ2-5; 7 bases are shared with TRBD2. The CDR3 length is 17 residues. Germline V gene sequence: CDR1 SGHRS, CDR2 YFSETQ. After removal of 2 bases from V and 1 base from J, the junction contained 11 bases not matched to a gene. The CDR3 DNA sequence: TGCGCCAGCAGCTTCTCTGGCCGTGGACTAGGCCAAGAGACCCAGTACTTC. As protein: CASSFSGRGLGQETQYF.

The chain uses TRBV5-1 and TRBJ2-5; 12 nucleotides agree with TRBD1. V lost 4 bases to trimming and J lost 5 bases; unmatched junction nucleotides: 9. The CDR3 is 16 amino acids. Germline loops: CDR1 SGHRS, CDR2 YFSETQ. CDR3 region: CASSLGTGGVEETQYF. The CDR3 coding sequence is TGCGCCAGCAGCCTAGGGACAGGGGGCGTTGAGGAGACCCAGTACTTC.

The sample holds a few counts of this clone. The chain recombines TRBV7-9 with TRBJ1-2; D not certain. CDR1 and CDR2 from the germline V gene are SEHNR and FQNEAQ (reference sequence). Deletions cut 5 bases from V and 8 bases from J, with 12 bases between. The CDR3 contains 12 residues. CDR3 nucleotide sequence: TGTGCCAGCAGCCCGCCGGGGTACGGCTACACCTTC. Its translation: CASSPPGYGYTF.

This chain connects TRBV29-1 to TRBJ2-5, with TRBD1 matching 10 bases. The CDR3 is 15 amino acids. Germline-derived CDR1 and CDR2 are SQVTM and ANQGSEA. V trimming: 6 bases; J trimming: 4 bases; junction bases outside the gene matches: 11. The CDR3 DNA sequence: TGCAGCGTGCTCTCGGGACAGGGGTTAGCAGAGACCCAGTACTTC. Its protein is CSVLSGQGLAETQYF.

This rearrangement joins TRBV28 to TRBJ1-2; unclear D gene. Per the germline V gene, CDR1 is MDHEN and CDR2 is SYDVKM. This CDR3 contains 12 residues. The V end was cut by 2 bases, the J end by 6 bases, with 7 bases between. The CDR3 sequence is CASSLPDHGYTF. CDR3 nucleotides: TGTGCCAGCAGTTTACCTGACCATGGCTACACCTTC.

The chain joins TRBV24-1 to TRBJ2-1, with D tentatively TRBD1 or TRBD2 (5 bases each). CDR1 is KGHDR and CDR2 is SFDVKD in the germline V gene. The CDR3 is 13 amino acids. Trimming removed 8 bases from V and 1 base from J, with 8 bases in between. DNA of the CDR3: TGTGCCACCACAGAGGGGTCCTACAATGAGCAGTTCTTC. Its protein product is CATTEGSYNEQFF.

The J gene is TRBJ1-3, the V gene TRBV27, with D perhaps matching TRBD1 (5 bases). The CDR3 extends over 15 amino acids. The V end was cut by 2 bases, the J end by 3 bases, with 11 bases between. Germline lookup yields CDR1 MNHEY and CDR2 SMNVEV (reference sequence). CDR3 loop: CASSLVRGYGNTIYF. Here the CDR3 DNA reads TGTGCCAGCAGTTTAGTAAGGGGTTATGGAAACACCATATATTTT.

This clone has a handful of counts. The CDR3 DNA sequence: TGTGCCAGCAGTCCTCCGAGGGCGCAAGGTCCGGCTTTCTTT. This gives the protein CASSPPRAQGPAFF. The J gene is TRBJ1-1, the V gene TRBV6-5; D ambiguous. Germline V gene lookup returns CDR1 MNHEY and CDR2 SVGAGI. Trimming stripped 5 bases from V and 11 bases from J, with 21 bases between. The CDR3 contains 14 residues.

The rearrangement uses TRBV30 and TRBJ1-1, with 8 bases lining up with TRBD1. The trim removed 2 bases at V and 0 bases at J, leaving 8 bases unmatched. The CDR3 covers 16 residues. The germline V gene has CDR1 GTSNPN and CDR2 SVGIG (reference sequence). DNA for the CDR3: TGTGCCTGGAGTCTAGGTCGGACAGGGCTGAACACTGAAGCTTTCTTT. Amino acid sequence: CAWSLGRTGLNTEAFF.

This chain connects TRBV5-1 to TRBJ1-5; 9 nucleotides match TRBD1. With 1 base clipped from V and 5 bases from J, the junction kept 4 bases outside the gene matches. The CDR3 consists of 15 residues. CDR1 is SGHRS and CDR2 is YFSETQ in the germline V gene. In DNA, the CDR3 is TGCGCCAGCAGCTTGCTGGGGGACAGGGATCAGCCCCAGCATTTT. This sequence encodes CASSLLGDRDQPQHF.

CDR3 residues: CASSLWGRGATNEKLFF. The CDR3 bases are TGTGCCAGCAGCTTGTGGGGCAGGGGCGCAACTAATGAAAAACTGTTTTTT. This chain joins TRBV5-8 and TRBJ1-4; weak D call: TRBD1 (6 bases). V lost 1 base and J 0 bases, leaving 13 bases between the germline ends. This CDR3 region has 17 residues. CDR1 and CDR2 from the germline V gene are SGHTS and YDEGEE.

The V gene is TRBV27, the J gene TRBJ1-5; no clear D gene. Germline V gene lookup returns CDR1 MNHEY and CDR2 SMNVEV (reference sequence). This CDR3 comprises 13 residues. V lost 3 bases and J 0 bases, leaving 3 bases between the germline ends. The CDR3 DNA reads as TGTGCCAGCAGTTTTCATAGCAATCAGCCCCAGCATTTT. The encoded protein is CASSFHSNQPQHF.

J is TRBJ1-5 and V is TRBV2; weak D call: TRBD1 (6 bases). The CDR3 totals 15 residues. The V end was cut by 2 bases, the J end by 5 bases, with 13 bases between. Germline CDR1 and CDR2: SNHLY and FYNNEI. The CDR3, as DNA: TGTGCCAGCAGTGAAATGGGGGGGCCCCATCAGCCCCAGCATTTT. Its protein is CASSEMGGPHQPQHF.

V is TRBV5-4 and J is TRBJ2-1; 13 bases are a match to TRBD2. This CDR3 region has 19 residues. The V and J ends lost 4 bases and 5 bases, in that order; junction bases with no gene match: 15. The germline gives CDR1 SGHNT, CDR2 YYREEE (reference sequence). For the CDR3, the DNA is TGTGCCAGCAGCCCGAGGGGACTAGCGGGGAGCCAAAGGGACAATGAGCAGTTCTTC. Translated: CASSPRGLAGSQRDNEQFF.

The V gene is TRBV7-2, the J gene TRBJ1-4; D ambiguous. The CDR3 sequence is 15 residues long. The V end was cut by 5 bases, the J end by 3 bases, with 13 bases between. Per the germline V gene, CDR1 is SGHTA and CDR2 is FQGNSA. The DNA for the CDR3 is TGTGCCAGCAGCCATATTTCTGGCCCTAATGAAAAACTGTTTTTT. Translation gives CASSHISGPNEKLFF. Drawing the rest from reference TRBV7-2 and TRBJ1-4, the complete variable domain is GAGVSQSPSNKVTEKGKDVELRCDPISGHTALYWYRQSLGQGLEFLIYFQGNSAPDKSGLPSDRFSAERTGGSVSTLTIQRTQQEDSAVYLCASSHISGPNEKLFFGSGTQLSVL.